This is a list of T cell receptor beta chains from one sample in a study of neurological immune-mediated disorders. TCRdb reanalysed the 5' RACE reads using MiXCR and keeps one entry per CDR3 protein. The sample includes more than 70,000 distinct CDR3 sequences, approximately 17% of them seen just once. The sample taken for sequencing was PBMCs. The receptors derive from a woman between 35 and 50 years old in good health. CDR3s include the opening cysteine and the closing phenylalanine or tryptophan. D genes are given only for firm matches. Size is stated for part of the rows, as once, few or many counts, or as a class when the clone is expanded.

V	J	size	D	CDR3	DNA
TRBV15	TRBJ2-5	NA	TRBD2	CATSRGLAGAGKETQYF	TGTGCCACCAGCAGGGGACTAGCGGGGGCGGGGAAAGAGACCCAGTACTTC
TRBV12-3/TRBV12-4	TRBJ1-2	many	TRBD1	CASSLEGALGYGYTF	TGTGCCAGCAGCCTAGAGGGGGCGTTGGGCTATGGCTACACCTTC
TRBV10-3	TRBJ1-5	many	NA	CAISVGNSNQPQHF	TGTGCCATCAGTGTGGGGAATAGCAATCAGCCCCAGCATTTT
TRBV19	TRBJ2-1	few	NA	CASKRNNEQFF	TGTGCCAGTAAGAGAAACAATGAGCAGTTCTTC
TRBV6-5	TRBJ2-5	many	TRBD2	CASSQTTYRGGGAQGWETQYF	TGTGCCAGCAGCCAAACCACCTATCGGGGCGGGGGGGCCCAGGGTTGGGAGACCCAGTACTTC
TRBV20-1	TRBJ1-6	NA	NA	CSAEGRALGALHF	TGCAGTGCGGAGGGCAGGGCTCTAGGGGCCCTCCACTTT
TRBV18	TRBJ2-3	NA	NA	CASSPGVRGSTDTQYF	TGTGCCAGCTCACCAGGGGTTCGAGGAAGCACAGATACGCAGTATTTT
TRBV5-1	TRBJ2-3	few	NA	CASSLDRFDTQYF	TGCGCCAGCAGCTTGGACCGCTTCGATACGCAGTATTTT
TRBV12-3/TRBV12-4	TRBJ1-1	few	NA	CASRESRDPPTEAFF	TGTGCCAGCAGGGAATCCAGGGACCCTCCCACTGAAGCTTTCTTT
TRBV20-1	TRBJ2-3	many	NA	CSARWGSDTQYF	TGCAGTGCTAGATGGGGGTCAGATACGCAGTATTTT
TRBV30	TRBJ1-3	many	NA	CAWTGGNTIYF	TGTGCCTGGACAGGGGGAAACACCATATATTTT
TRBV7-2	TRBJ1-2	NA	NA	CASSHYTGSGYTF	TGTGCCAGCAGCCACTACACAGGGTCTGGCTACACCTTC
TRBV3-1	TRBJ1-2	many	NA	CASSLSGGTYGYTF	TGTGCCAGCAGCCTATCGGGGGGGACCTATGGCTACACCTTC
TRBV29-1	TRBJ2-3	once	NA	CSVDGGASTDTQYF	TGCAGCGTTGACGGCGGGGCTAGCACAGATACGCAGTATTTT
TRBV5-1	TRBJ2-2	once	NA	CASSLSSSNTGELFF	TGCGCCAGCAGCTTGTCTAGCTCGAACACCGGGGAGCTGTTTTTT
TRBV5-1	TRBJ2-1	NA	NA	CASSTGLPSDEQFF	TGCGCCAGCAGCACAGGACTCCCCTCGGATGAGCAGTTCTTC
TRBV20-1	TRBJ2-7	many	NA	CSASPLTGRKTYEQYF	TGCAGTGCTAGCCCCTTGACTGGACGGAAAACCTACGAGCAGTACTTC
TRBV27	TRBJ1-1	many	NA	CASSLSRGSGAFF	TGTGCCAGCAGTTTATCGAGGGGGTCGGGAGCTTTCTTT
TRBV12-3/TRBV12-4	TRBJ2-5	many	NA	CASRDDSSRGTQYF	TGTGCCAGCAGGGACGACAGTTCTCGGGGGACCCAGTACTTC
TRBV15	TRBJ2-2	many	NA	CATSRDDPFQGTGELFF	TGTGCCACCAGCAGAGATGACCCTTTTCAGGGAACCGGGGAGCTGTTTTTT
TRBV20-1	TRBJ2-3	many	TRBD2	CSLGGGTDTQYF	TGCAGTCTGGGGGGGGGGACAGATACGCAGTATTTT
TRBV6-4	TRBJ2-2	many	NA	CASSASSTGELFF	TGTGCCAGCTCGGCCAGTTCCACCGGGGAGCTGTTTTTT
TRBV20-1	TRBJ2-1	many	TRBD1	CSARDRDRGLNNEQFF	TGCAGTGCTAGAGATCGGGACAGGGGGCTGAACAATGAGCAGTTCTTC
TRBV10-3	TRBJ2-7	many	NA	CAISERTDYEQYF	TGTGCCATCAGTGAGCGGACAGACTACGAGCAGTACTTC
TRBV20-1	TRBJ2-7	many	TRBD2	CSARSPTSGGPYEQYF	TGCAGTGCTAGATCTCCGACTAGCGGGGGTCCCTACGAGCAGTACTTC
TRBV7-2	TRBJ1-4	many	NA	CASSATGVTNEKLFF	TGTGCCAGCAGCGCCACGGGGGTTACTAATGAAAAACTGTTTTTT
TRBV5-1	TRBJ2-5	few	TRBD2	CASSLGTSGAASQETQYF	TGCGCCAGCAGCTTGGGGACTAGCGGGGCGGCCTCACAAGAGACCCAGTACTTC
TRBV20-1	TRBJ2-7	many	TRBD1	CSARRSGQGYEQYF	TGCAGTGCTCGTCGGTCGGGACAGGGCTACGAGCAGTACTTC
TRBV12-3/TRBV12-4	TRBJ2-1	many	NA	CASSKSPAVGIYNEQFF	TGTGCCAGCAGTAAATCCCCAGCGGTGGGTATCTACAATGAGCAGTTCTTC